The 7 T cell receptor beta chains presented below share a single source sample, sequenced in a study of T cell clones after liver transplantation. The repertoire was sequenced with immunoSEQ multiplex PCR; TCRdb's copy has only in-frame clones and lacks some. The data contain about 68,000 clones, 80% to 95% of them singletons. Sample: CD4+ T cells from blood, taken approximately 26 months after liver transplant. All receptors come from a human patient who received a liver transplant. Some T cells may be provided by the graft donor.

The chain employs TRBV27 and TRBJ2-2, with unresolved D. The ends were cut back, 8 bases at V and 5 bases at J, with 9 bases in the middle. CDR1 MNHEY and CDR2 SMNVEV come from the germline V gene (reference sequence). The CDR3 runs 12 residues. CDR3 in amino acids: CASRTETGELFF. The CDR3 coding sequence is TGTGCCAGCCGTACTGAAACCGGGGAGCTGTTTTTT.

This clone appeared once. The rearrangement links TRBV28 to TRBJ1-2; possible D gene TRBD1, 6 bases. Germline CDR1 MDHEN, CDR2 SYDVKM. CDR3 length equals 16 residues. Trimming took 6 bases from V and 1 from J, leaving 18 bases between them. The CDR3: CASSRSGGADNYGYTF. The CDR3, as DNA: TGTGCCAGCAGCCGCTCGGGGGGCGCCGATAACTATGGCTACACCTTC.

CDR3 loop: CASSLAGGTGSYEQYF. DNA of the CDR3: TGTGCCAGCAGCCTAGCTGGGGGGACCGGCAGCTACGAGCAGTACTTC. The chain carries TRBV5-4 and TRBJ2-7; D possibly corresponds to TRBD2 (6 bases). Trimming left V 4 bases short and J 3 bases short, with 20 bases between. CDR1 SGHNT and CDR2 YYREEE come from the germline V gene (reference sequence). CDR3 length equals 16 residues.

The chain employs TRBV5-4 and TRBJ2-3; 14 nucleotides agree with TRBD2. The CDR3 runs to 19 residues. J lost 4 bases, V lost 3 bases, and 13 bases had no gene match. CDR1 is SGHNT, CDR2 YYREEE, per germline (reference sequence). The CDR3 loop is CASSSNSGTSGRSPDTQYF. DNA for the CDR3: TGTGCCAGCAGCTCTAACTCCGGGACTAGCGGGAGATCCCCAGATACGCAGTATTTT.

The gene calls are TRBV18 and TRBJ1-5, with TRBD1 identical over 10 bases. This CDR3 has 14 amino acids. Germline trimming cut 3 bases from V and 5 bases from J; bases unmatched to any gene: 1. CDR1 and CDR2 (germline): KGHSH, LQKENI. The CDR3 bases are TGTGCCAGCTCACCGACAGGGGGCGATCAGCCCCAGCATTTT. Translating gives CASSPTGGDQPQHF.

The chain carries TRBV6-5 and TRBJ2-1; 8 bases match TRBD1. The germline V gene encodes CDR1 MNHEY and CDR2 SVGAGI. This CDR3 is built from 15 residues. The J segment lost 5 bases and the V segment lost 5 bases, leaving 8 bases of the junction unmatched. CDR3 nucleotides: TGTGCCAGCAGTCCCGAAGGGACAGGCAACAATGAGCAGTTCTTC. This translates into CASSPEGTGNNEQFF.

This rearrangement joins TRBV6-5 to TRBJ1-1, with TRBD1 matching 7 bases. Germline assignment: CDR1 MNHEY and CDR2 SVGAGI. The CDR3 runs 12 residues. V shed 8 bases, J shed 12 bases, and the junction held 12 bases outside the gene matches. CDR3 DNA sequence: TGTGCCAGCTCCGACAGGGCGAGAATGTCTTTCTTT. This gives the protein CASSDRARMSFF.